This T cell receptor (beta chain) was retrieved from a study of radiotherapy plus CTLA-4 blockade in lung cancer. Study-wide results and limits: In blood, tumor-derived TCR clones expanded after radiotherapy plus ipilimumab. How blood T cell clones changed early, along with interferon-beta, reportedly forecast response best.

This CDR3 contains 15 residues. CDR1 is SEHNR, CDR2 FQNEAQ, per germline (reference sequence). Trimming took 4 bases from V and 1 from J, leaving 13 bases between them. As regards this clone: Its antigen is not known.

Sequenced by immunoSEQ multiplex PCR; TCRdb stores in-frame clones only, minus some. The sample gives tens of thousands of clones, about 76% of which show up once; 2% to 3% is in the top ten. Receiving focal radiation plus CTLA-4 blockade with ipilimumab were patients who had chemo-refractory metastatic non-small-cell lung cancer. Sequenced material: peripheral blood, taken from a patient treated with radiotherapy plus ipilimumab. This sequence was found in a human donor with non-small cell lung cancer whose response to radiotherapy plus ipilimumab could not be evaluated. The chain links TRBV7-9 to TRBJ2-5; weak D call: TRBD2 (6 bases). The CDR3, as DNA: TGTGCCAGCAGCTGGGGACTTATCGGCCAAGAGACCCAGTACTTC. This encodes CASSWGLIGQETQYF.